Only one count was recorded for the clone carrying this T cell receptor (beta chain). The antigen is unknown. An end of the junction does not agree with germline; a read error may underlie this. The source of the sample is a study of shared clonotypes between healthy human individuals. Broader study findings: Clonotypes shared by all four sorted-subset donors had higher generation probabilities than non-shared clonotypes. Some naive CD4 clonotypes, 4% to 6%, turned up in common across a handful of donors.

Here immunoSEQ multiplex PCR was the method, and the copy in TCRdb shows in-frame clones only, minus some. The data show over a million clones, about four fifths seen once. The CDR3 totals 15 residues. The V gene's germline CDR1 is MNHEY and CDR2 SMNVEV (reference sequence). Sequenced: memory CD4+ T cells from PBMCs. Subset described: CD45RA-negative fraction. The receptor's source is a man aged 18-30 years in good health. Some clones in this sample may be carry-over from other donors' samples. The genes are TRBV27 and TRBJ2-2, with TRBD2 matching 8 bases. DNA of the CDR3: TGTGCCAGCAGAAAGGGTAGCGGGAACGCCGGGGAGCTGTTTTTT. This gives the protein CASRKGSGNAGELFF.